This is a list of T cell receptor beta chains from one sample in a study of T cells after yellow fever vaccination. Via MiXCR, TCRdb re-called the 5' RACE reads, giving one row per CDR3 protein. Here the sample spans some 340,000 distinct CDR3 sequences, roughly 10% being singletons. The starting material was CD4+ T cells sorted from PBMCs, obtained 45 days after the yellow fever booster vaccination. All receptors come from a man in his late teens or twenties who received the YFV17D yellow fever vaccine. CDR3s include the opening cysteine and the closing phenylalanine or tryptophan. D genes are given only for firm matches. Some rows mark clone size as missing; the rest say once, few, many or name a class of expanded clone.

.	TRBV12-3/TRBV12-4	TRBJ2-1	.	CASSFRDGGNEQFF	TGTGCCAGCAGTTTCAGGGACGGAGGAAATGAGCAGTTCTTC
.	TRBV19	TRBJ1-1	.	CASSIVYGDTEAFF	TGTGCCAGTAGTATCGTATACGGTGACACTGAAGCTTTCTTT
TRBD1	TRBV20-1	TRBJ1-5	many	CSAETAGTGDQPQHF	TGCAGTGCCGAGACCGCCGGGACAGGAGATCAGCCCCAGCATTTT
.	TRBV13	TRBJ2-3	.	CASTRTDTQYF	TGTGCCAGCACCCGAACAGATACGCAGTATTTT
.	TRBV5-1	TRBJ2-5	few	CASSLVGISETQYF	TGCGCCAGCAGCTTGGTGGGGATCTCTGAGACCCAGTACTTC
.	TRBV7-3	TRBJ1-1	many	CASSPTGRGTEAFF	TGTGCCAGCAGCCCCACAGGGAGGGGGACTGAAGCTTTCTTT
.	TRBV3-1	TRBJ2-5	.	CASSPQVRTQYF	TGTGCCAGCAGCCCACAGGTTCGCACCCAGTACTTC
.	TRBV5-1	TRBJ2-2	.	CASSLGTPQGAWELFF	TGCGCCAGCAGCTTGGGGACTCCACAGGGTGCATGGGAGCTGTTTTTT
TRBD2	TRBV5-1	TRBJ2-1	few	CASRETSGVNEQFF	TGCGCCAGCAGGGAGACTAGCGGGGTTAATGAGCAGTTCTTC
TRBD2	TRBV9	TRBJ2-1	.	CASSVAGAGSYNEQFF	TGTGCCAGCAGCGTAGCGGGAGCGGGGTCCTACAATGAGCAGTTCTTC
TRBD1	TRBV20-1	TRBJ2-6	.	CTYAEGAGGANVLTF	TGCACCTATGCAGAGGGGGCTGGCGGGGCCAACGTCCTGACTTTC
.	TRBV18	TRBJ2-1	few	CASSAGTGPFF	TGTGCCAGCTCAGCCGGGACGGGACCGTTCTTC
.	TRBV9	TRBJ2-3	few	CASSYYTTDTQYF	TGTGCCAGCAGCTACTACACGACAGATACGCAGTATTTT
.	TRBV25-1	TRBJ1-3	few	CASTPTDSSGNTIYF	TGTGCCAGCACTCCGACTGATTCGTCTGGAAACACCATATATTTT
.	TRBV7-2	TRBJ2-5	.	CASSLRAPETQYF	TGTGCCAGCAGCCTGAGGGCCCCAGAGACCCAGTACTTC
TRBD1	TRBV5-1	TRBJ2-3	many	CASRMDRDTQYF	TGCGCCAGCAGGATGGACAGGGACACGCAGTATTTT
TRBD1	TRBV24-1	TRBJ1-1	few	CATSDSGGTEAFF	TGTGCCACCAGTGATTCAGGGGGCACTGAAGCTTTCTTT
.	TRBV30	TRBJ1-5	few	CAWSDGAGYSNQPQHF	TGTGCCTGGAGCGACGGGGCAGGGTATAGCAATCAGCCCCAGCATTTT
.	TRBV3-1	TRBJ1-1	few	CASSQGPGNTEAFF	TGTGCCAGCAGCCAGGGTCCAGGGAACACTGAAGCTTTCTTT
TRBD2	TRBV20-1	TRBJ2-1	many	CSANGASGVVDNEQFF	TGCAGTGCTAATGGGGCTAGCGGGGTAGTCGACAATGAGCAGTTCTTC
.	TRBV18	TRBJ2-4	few	CASSPPGIGVLHF	TGTGCCAGCTCACCACCGGGGATCGGGGTGCTGCACTTC
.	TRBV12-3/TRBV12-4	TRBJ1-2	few	CASSLAGEGYTF	TGTGCCAGCAGTTTGGCCGGGGAAGGCTACACCTTC
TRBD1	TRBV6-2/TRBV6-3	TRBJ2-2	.	CASSRYGQGSTGELFF	TGTGCCAGCAGTCGGTACGGACAGGGGAGCACCGGGGAGCTGTTTTTT
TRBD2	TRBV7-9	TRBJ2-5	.	CASSPGLGQVETQYF	TGTGCCAGCAGCCCGGGACTAGGCCAGGTTGAGACCCAGTACTTC
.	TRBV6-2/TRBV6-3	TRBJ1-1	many	CASSYRTAQNTEAFF	TGTGCCAGCAGTTACCGTACAGCGCAGAACACTGAAGCTTTCTTT
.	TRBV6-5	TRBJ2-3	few	CASSYSRTRPDTQYF	TGTGCCAGCAGTTACTCGCGGACGCGGCCAGATACGCAGTATTTT
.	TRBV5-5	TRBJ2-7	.	CASSLEEGRNEQYF	TGTGCCAGCAGCTTGGAAGAGGGTAGGAACGAGCAGTACTTC
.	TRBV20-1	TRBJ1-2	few	CSARRAGIGRYGYTF	TGCAGTGCTAGACGGGCGGGGATAGGGAGATATGGCTACACCTTC
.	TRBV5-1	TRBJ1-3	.	CASSLFNNGDPGNTIYF	TGCGCCAGCAGCCTGTTCAATAACGGAGATCCAGGAAACACCATATATTTT
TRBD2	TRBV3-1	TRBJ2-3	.	CASSQVTSGTTDTQYF	TGTGCCAGCAGCCAAGTGACTAGCGGGACCACAGATACGCAGTATTTT
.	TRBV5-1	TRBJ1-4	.	CASSSSDSANEKLFF	TGCGCCAGCAGCTCGTCAGATTCGGCTAATGAAAAACTGTTTTTT
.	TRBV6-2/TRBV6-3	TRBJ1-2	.	CATIPNRAYGYTF	TGTGCCACCATCCCGAACCGTGCGTATGGCTACACCTTC
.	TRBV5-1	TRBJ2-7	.	CASSFDNYEQYF	TGCGCCAGCAGCTTTGACAACTACGAGCAGTACTTC
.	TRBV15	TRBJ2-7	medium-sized	CATSTGGEGLSEQYF	TGTGCCACCAGCACGGGCGGGGAAGGGCTAAGCGAGCAGTACTTC
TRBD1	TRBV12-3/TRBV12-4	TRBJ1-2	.	CASSTGTGINYGYTF	TGTGCCAGCAGTACCGGGACAGGGATTAACTATGGCTACACCTTC
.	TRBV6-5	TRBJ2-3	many	CASSSAGSDTQYF	TGTGCCAGCAGTTCCGCAGGGTCAGATACGCAGTATTTT
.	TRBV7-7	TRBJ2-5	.	CASSPDHQETQYF	TGTGCCAGCAGCCCGGACCATCAAGAGACCCAGTACTTC
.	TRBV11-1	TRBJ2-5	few	CATGGSQETQYF	TGTGCCACCGGGGGATCCCAAGAGACCCAGTACTTC
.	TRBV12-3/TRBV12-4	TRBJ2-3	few	CASSLWQGTDTQYF	TGTGCCAGCAGTTTGTGGCAGGGGACAGATACGCAGTATTTT
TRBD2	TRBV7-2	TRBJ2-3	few	CASSRPAVAGPTSGAPDTQYF	TGTGCCAGCAGCCGCCCGGCCGTAGCGGGACCCACCTCAGGTGCTCCAGATACGCAGTATTTT
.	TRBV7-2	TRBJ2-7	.	CASSSSWTVSYEQYF	TGTGCCAGCAGTTCCTCATGGACTGTATCCTACGAGCAGTACTTC
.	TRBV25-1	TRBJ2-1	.	CASSEERTVYNEQFF	TGTGCCAGCAGTGAGGAAAGGACAGTCTACAATGAGCAGTTCTTC
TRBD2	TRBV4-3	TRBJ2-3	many	CASSPTLAGSDTQYF	TGCGCCAGCAGCCCCACGCTAGCGGGGTCAGATACGCAGTATTTT
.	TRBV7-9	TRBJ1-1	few	CASGEHGAFF	TGTGCCTCAGGCGAACACGGAGCTTTCTTT
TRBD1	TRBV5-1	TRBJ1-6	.	CASSLAGTGRPPLHF	TGCGCCAGCAGCTTGGCCGGGACAGGGCGCCCACCCCTCCACTTT
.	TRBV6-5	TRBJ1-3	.	CASTAGGNTIYF	TGTGCCAGCACGGCAGGGGGAAACACCATATATTTT
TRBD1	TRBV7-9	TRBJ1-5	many	CASQGTGFYQPQHF	TGTGCCAGCCAGGGGACAGGGTTTTACCAGCCCCAGCATTTT
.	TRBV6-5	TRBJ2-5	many	CASSHKQETQYF	TGTGCCAGCAGTCACAAGCAAGAGACCCAGTACTTC
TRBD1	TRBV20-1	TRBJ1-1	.	CSASLGTGLMAFF	TGCAGTGCTAGTCTCGGGACAGGGTTAATGGCTTTCTTT
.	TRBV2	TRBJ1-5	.	CASRGVRGPGGQPQHF	TGTGCCAGCAGGGGCGTCAGGGGCCCTGGTGGTCAGCCCCAGCATTTT